This T cell receptor beta chain was profiled in a study of blood T cell repertoires in COVID-19. V shed 9 bases, J shed 6 bases, and the junction held 4 bases outside the gene matches. This CDR3 contains 12 residues. Per germline, CDR1 LNHDA and CDR2 SQIVND (reference sequence). The data were produced by immunoSEQ multiplex PCR, yet TCRdb's version contains in-frame clones alone and is incomplete. The sample lists 45,000 to 50,000 clones, about 88% occurring once. This clone was detected only once. The sample was peripheral blood. This clonotype originated in a man in his fifties with active COVID-19. The chain recombines TRBV19 with TRBJ2-1; 8 bases agree with TRBD2. The CDR3 protein is CARIAGSNEQFF. The CDR3 nucleotides read TGTGCCAGGATAGCGGGGAGCAATGAGCAGTTCTTC.